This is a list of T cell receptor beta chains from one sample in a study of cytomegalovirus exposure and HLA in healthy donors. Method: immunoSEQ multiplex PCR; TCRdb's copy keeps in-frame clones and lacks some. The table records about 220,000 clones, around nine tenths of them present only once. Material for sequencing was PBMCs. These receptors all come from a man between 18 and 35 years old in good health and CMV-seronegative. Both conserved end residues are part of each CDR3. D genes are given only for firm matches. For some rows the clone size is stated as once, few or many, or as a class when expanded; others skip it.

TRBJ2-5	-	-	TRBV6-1	CASSITHPGETQYF	TGTGCCAGCAGTATTACACACCCGGGTGAGACCCAGTACTTC
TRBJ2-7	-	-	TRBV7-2	CASSDTTSYEQYF	TGTGCCAGCAGCGATACTACCTCCTACGAGCAGTACTTC
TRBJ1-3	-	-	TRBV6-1	CASSEYGGNTIYF	TGTGCCAGCAGTGAATACGGTGGAAACACCATATATTTT
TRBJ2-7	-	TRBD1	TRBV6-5	CASRTGTGVWYEQYF	TGTGCCAGCAGGACCGGGACAGGGGTGTGGTACGAGCAGTACTTC
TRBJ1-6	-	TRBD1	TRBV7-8	CASSPGQGGNSPLHF	TGTGCCAGCAGCCCCGGACAGGGAGGGAATTCACCCCTCCACTTT
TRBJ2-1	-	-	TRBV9	CASSVTPSNNEQFF	TGTGCCAGCAGCGTAACTCCTTCTAACAATGAGCAGTTCTTC
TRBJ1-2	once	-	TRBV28	CASSSQGGVYGYTF	TGTGCCAGCAGTTCCCAAGGCGGCGTCTATGGCTACACCTTC
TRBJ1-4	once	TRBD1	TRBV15	CATSKRQGDNEKLFF	TGTGCCACCAGTAAACGTCAGGGGGATAATGAAAAACTGTTTTTT
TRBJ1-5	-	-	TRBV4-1	CASSQLGGSQPQHF	TGCGCCAGCAGCCAATTGGGGGGGTCTCAGCCCCAGCATTTT
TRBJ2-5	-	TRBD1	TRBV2	CASSGQGRETQYF	TGTGCCAGCAGCGGACAGGGACGAGAGACCCAGTACTTC
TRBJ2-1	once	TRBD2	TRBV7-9	CASSPGEGSNEQFF	TGTGCCAGCAGCCCCGGGGAGGGTAGTAATGAGCAGTTCTTC
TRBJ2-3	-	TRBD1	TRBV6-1	CASSRQGYTDTQYF	TGTGCCAGCAGCCGACAGGGTTACACAGATACGCAGTATTTT
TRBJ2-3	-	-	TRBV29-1	CSPLAGQKDTQYF	TGCAGCCCCCTCGCAGGGCAAAAGGATACGCAGTATTTT
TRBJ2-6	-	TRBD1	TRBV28	CASSFAGFVWDSPLRPGANVLTF	TGTGCCAGCAGTTTTGCCGGTTTCGTATGGGACAGCCCTCTGCGACCTGGGGCCAACGTCCTGACTTTC
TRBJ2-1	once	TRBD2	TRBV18	CASSGLAGNNEQFF	TGTGCCAGCTCTGGACTAGCGGGCAACAATGAGCAGTTCTTC
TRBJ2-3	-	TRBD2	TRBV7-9	CASSLGTSGRGTDTQYF	TGTGCCAGCAGCTTAGGGACTAGCGGGAGAGGGACAGATACGCAGTATTTT
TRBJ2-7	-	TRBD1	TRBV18	CASSPPGQGRGEQYF	TGTGCCAGCTCACCGCCGGGACAGGGGAGAGGAGAGCAGTACTTC
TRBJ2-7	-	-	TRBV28	CASSIPGTLEQYF	TGTGCCAGCAGCATACCCGGGACACTCGAGCAGTACTTC
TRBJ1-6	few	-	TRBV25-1	CASSESTGGNSPLHF	TGTGCCAGCAGTGAATCTACGGGGGGCAATTCACCCCTCCACTTT
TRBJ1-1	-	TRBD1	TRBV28	CASSSDRVGAFF	TGTGCCAGCAGTTCGGACAGGGTGGGAGCTTTCTTT
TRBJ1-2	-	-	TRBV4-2	CASSPTSGRRGYTF	TGTGCCAGCAGCCCCACCAGCGGACGGCGCGGCTACACCTTC
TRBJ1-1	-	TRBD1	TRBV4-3	CASSQGTGDTEAFF	TGCGCCAGCAGCCAAGGGACAGGGGACACTGAAGCTTTCTTT
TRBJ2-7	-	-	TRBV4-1	CASSQQTGEQYF	TGCGCCAGCAGCCAACAAACAGGCGAGCAGTACTTC
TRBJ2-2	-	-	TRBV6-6	CASSYSSDLTGELFF	TGTGCCAGCAGTTATTCTAGCGACTTGACCGGGGAGCTGTTTTTT
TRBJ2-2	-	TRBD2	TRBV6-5	CASRRGTSNTGELFF	TGTGCCAGCAGGCGGGGGACTTCGAACACCGGGGAGCTGTTTTTT
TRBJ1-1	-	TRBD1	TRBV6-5	CASSYRDRGAEAFF	TGTGCCAGCAGTTATCGGGACAGGGGTGCTGAAGCTTTCTTT
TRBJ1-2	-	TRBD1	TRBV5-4	CASSSSGGYGYTF	TGTGCCAGCAGCTCTTCAGGGGGCTATGGCTACACCTTC
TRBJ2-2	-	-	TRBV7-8	CASSLVRLAAGELFF	TGTGCCAGCAGCTTAGTTCGCCTAGCTGCCGGGGAGCTGTTTTTT
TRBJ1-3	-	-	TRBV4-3	CASSQDRGPPGNTIYF	TGCGCCAGCAGCCAAGATAGGGGCCCTCCTGGAAACACCATATATTTT
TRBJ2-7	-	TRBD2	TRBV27	CAVARLAGAAVEQYF	TGTGCCGTCGCCCGACTAGCGGGAGCCGCCGTCGAGCAGTACTTC
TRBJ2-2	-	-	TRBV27	CASSFGPLNTGELFF	TGTGCCAGCAGTTTTGGGCCGTTGAACACCGGGGAGCTGTTTTTT
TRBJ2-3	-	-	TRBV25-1	CASSGFSGGTDTQYF	TGTGCCAGCAGTGGTTTTAGCGGAGGCACAGATACGCAGTATTTT
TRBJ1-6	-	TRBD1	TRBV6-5	CASSHKGTVNSPLHF	TGTGCCAGCAGTCACAAAGGGACAGTCAATTCACCCCTCCACTTT
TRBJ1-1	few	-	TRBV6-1	CASGAQEYTEAFF	TGTGCCAGCGGTGCACAGGAATACACTGAAGCTTTCTTT
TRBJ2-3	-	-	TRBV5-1	CASSLDASVHTDTQYF	TGCGCCAGCAGCTTGGACGCTAGCGTTCACACAGATACGCAGTATTTT
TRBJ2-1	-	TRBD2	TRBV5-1	CASSVGAGEDEQFF	TGCGCCAGCAGCGTAGGGGCGGGGGAGGATGAGCAGTTCTTC